This entry lists 32 T cell receptor beta chains sequenced from one sample in a study of cytomegalovirus exposure and HLA in healthy donors. With 60 Vbeta and 13 Jbeta primers, the PCR was carried out. TCRdb's table, derived via immunoSEQ multiplex PCR, lists solely in-frame clones and lacks some. In the table there are approximately 150,000 clones, roughly 80% of which are singletons. The sequenced material came from PBMCs. The receptors derive from a man aged 35 to 55 in good health and CMV-seropositive.

Of note for this clone: A read error may produce the germline difference seen at one junction end. This chain links TRBV19 with TRBJ2-4; D is possibly TRBD1 (6 bases). The CDR3 spans 14 residues. Germline loops: CDR1 LNHDA, CDR2 SQIVND (reference sequence). The CDR3 sequence is CASRDTLAKNSQYF. CDR3 bases: TGTGCCAGCCGGGACACCCTAGCCAAAAACAGTCAGTACTTC.

This chain joins TRBV11-2 and TRBJ2-7, with TRBD2 identical over 11 bases. The J segment lost 4 bases and the V segment lost 4 bases, leaving 3 bases of the junction unmatched. CDR3 length: 14 amino acids. CDR1 SGHAT and CDR2 FQNNGV come from the germline V gene. The CDR3 loop is CASSSLAGGYEQYF. The CDR3 DNA is TGTGCCAGCAGCTCCCTAGCGGGGGGTTACGAGCAGTACTTC.

The chain uses TRBV9 and TRBJ1-3; TRBD1 might be the D (5 bases). Germline V gene lookup returns CDR1 SGDLS and CDR2 YYNGEE. This CDR3 spans 15 amino acids. Trimming took off 4 bases at V and 2 bases at J, with 13 bases between the two ends. The CDR3 DNA sequence: TGTGCCAGCAGCCCCCGGCCGACAGCTGGAAACACCATATATTTT. Its translation: CASSPRPTAGNTIYF.

This clone was seen a handful of times. J is TRBJ2-2 and V is TRBV2; 10 nucleotides agree with TRBD2. The CDR3 has 15 residues. V lost 0 bases, J lost 6 bases, and 1 base stayed unmatched. Germline V gene sequence: CDR1 SNHLY, CDR2 FYNNEI. The CDR3 loop reads CASSEATSGAGELFF. The CDR3 nucleotides are TGTGCCAGCAGTGAAGCCACTAGCGGGGCCGGGGAGCTGTTTTTT.

A single count supports this clone. The V gene is TRBV6-1, the J gene TRBJ2-7; TRBD1 agrees at 9 bases. The V gene end was trimmed by 5 bases and the J gene end by 6 bases; junction bases not matched to a gene: 5. Germline assignment: CDR1 MNHNS and CDR2 SASEGT. The CDR3 is 13 residues long. The CDR3 spells CASSSGTGFEQYF. The CDR3 coding sequence is TGTGCCAGCAGTTCCGGGACAGGGTTCGAGCAGTACTTC.

CDR3 nucleotides: TGCGCCAGCAGCTTGGGAGGGGGCCCTCCTCACTTT. Translating gives CASSLGGGPPHF. The rearrangement uses TRBV5-1 and TRBJ1-6; TRBD1 matches 7 bases. V trimming: 0 bases; J trimming: 19 bases; junction bases outside the gene matches: 7. In germline, CDR1 is SGHRS, CDR2 YFSETQ. The CDR3 spans 12 residues.

The chain joins TRBV5-6 to TRBJ1-2; D may be TRBD1 (6 bases). This CDR3 region has 14 residues. CDR1 is SGHDT and CDR2 is YYEEEE in the germline V gene. V dropped 4 bases and J dropped 8 bases, with 18 bases sitting between them. CDR3 DNA sequence: TGTGCCAGCAGCCTGGAGGGGCAGGGGATAGGCTACACCTTC. Protein: CASSLEGQGIGYTF.

The gene calls are TRBV27 and TRBJ1-6; D perhaps matches TRBD1 (5 bases). The ends were cut back, 2 bases at V and 7 bases at J, with 9 bases in the middle. This CDR3 has 14 amino acids. CDR1 is MNHEY, CDR2 SMNVEV, per germline (reference sequence). CDR3 DNA sequence: TGTGCCAGCAGTTTAGTAAGGACAAATTCACCCCTCCACTTT. Translated, it gives CASSLVRTNSPLHF.

CDR3 coding DNA: TGTGCCAGCAGCACCCGAACTAGCGGTGACAATGAGCAGTTCTTC. Encoded protein: CASSTRTSGDNEQFF. This chain uses TRBV7-9 with TRBJ2-1, with 8 positions matching TRBD2. The CDR3 extends over 15 amino acids. The trim removed 5 bases at V and 5 bases at J, leaving 8 bases unmatched. Germline V CDR1 and CDR2: SEHNR, FQNEAQ (reference sequence).

Written as DNA, the CDR3 is TGTGCCTGGAGTGTGGGACTAGCGGGAGGCCACGAGCAGTACTTC. It is translated as CAWSVGLAGGHEQYF. The V call is TRBV30, the J call TRBJ2-7; 15 nucleotides agree with TRBD2. The V gene end was trimmed by 0 bases and the J gene end by 5 bases; junction bases not matched to a gene: 2. The CDR3 has 15 residues. CDR1 and CDR2 (germline): GTSNPN, SVGIG (reference sequence).

The rearrangement joins TRBV5-6 to TRBJ1-6; D gene uncertain. CDR3 size: 16 residues. Trimming cost V 4 bases and J 3 bases, with 14 bases left between them. CDR1 is SGHDT and CDR2 is YYEEEE in the germline V gene. CDR3 protein: CASSAKRAVYNSPLHF. As DNA, the CDR3 is TGTGCCAGCAGCGCCAAGCGGGCAGTCTATAATTCACCCCTCCACTTT.

The chain has TRBV28 and TRBJ2-3, with 11 positions matching TRBD2. The length of the CDR3 is 21 residues. J gave up 6 bases and V 2 bases, and 22 bases lay outside the gene matches. CDR1 is MDHEN and CDR2 is SYDVKM in the germline V gene. CDR3 DNA sequence: TGTGCCAGCAGTTTAGGGCCACTAGCGGGAGTTTGGTTGGGCAACATGGATACGCAGTATTTT. Translated: CASSLGPLAGVWLGNMDTQYF.

As concerns this clone: Other DNA sequences within the sample encode an identical CDR3. V gene TRBV16 combines with J gene TRBJ1-1; 8 bases are a match to TRBD1. Germline V lookup: CDR1 KGHSY, CDR2 FQNENV. Trimming took 4 bases from V and 1 from J; bases not matched to a gene: 2. This CDR3 is 14 amino acids long. The CDR3 nucleotides read TGTGCCAGCAGCCTCGACAGGGGGAACACTGAAGCTTTCTTT. Protein product: CASSLDRGNTEAFF.

V and J are TRBV14 and TRBJ1-2, with D possibly matching TRBD1 (5 bases). V lost 6 bases and J 4 bases, leaving 9 bases between the germline ends. CDR3 length: 12 residues. Germline loops: CDR1 SGHDN, CDR2 FVKESK. Written as DNA, the CDR3 is TGTGCCAGCAGTTCAGGGTTCTATGGCTACACCTTC. Amino acids: CASSSGFYGYTF.

This clone was picked up one time. The chain links TRBV11-2 to TRBJ2-5; no definite D call. The end of the DNA fits TRBJ2-7 better, so the J call may be wrong. CDR3 length equals 12 residues. CDR1 SGHAT and CDR2 FQNNGV come from the germline V gene. The CDR3 reads CASSLRFHEQYF. CDR3 sequence (DNA): TGTGCCAGCAGCCTCCGTTTCCACGAGCAGTACTTC.

This clone came up a few times. The genes are TRBV6-1 and TRBJ1-1; 8 nucleotides agree with TRBD1. CDR3 size: 13 residues. Looked up from germline, CDR1 is MNHNS and CDR2 is SASEGT. V shed 3 bases and J 3 bases; nucleotides not matched to a gene: 0. The CDR3 region is CASSETGDTEAFF. CDR3 bases: TGTGCCAGCAGTGAGACAGGGGACACTGAAGCTTTCTTT.

This clone was picked up a small number of times. The chain couples TRBV4-1 to TRBJ2-1; 12 positions match TRBD2. Per the germline V gene, CDR1 is MGHRA and CDR2 is YSYEKL. CDR3 length: 16 residues. The J segment lost 12 bases and the V segment lost 0 bases, leaving 9 bases of the junction unmatched. CDR3 loop: CASSQDPLAGGPPQFF. Here the CDR3 DNA reads TGCGCCAGCAGCCAAGATCCGCTAGCGGGAGGGCCACCGCAGTTCTTC.

In regard to this clone: At one end, the junction sequence differs from germline, possibly due to a read error. CDR3 in amino acids: CSSSPTSGTGELFF. The CDR3 DNA reads as TGTTCCAGCAGCCCAACTAGCGGCACCGGGGAGCTGTTTTTT. This chain joins TRBV7-9 and TRBJ2-2, with TRBD2 identical over 8 bases. CDR1 is SEHNR, CDR2 FQNEAQ, per germline (reference sequence). CDR3 length: 14 amino acids.

The rearrangement links TRBV6-1 to TRBJ1-5, with TRBD1 as a possible D gene (5 bases). The CDR3 is 15 amino acids. Trimming stripped 1 base from V and 7 bases from J, with 14 bases between. Germline loops: CDR1 MNHNS, CDR2 SASEGT. For the CDR3, the DNA is TGTGCCAGCAGTGAAGGTTTTCAGGGAGGACAGCCCCAGCATTTT. Its protein product is CASSEGFQGGQPQHF.

The genes are TRBV28 and TRBJ2-7; TRBD2 aligns across 7 bases. The CDR3 extends over 18 amino acids. V gave up 0 bases and J gave up 0 bases; unmatched junction bases: 11. Germline V gene sequence: CDR1 MDHEN, CDR2 SYDVKM. The CDR3 protein is CASSLWTMFGGSSYEQYF. CDR3 nucleotide sequence: TGTGCCAGCAGTTTATGGACCATGTTTGGCGGGAGCTCCTACGAGCAGTACTTC.

The rearrangement links TRBV13 to TRBJ2-1; tentative D call: TRBD2 (5 bases). The germline V and J ends were trimmed by 2 bases and 4 bases, with 15 bases remaining between them. The CDR3 totals 16 residues. Germline CDR1 is PRHDT and CDR2 is FYEKMQ (reference sequence). As DNA, the CDR3 is TGTGCCAGCAGCTTAATCACTAGTCTAGAGTACAATGAGCAGTTCTTC. This gives the protein CASSLITSLEYNEQFF.

The chain employs TRBV5-1 and TRBJ2-1, with TRBD2 as a possible D gene (6 bases). Trimming pared 4 bases from V and 7 bases from J, leaving 15 bases between. Per the germline V gene, CDR1 is SGHRS and CDR2 is YFSETQ. This CDR3 has 14 amino acids. CDR3 nucleotides: TGCGCCAGCAGCAAGCCGGGACTTAAAAATGAGCAGTTCTTC. It codes for CASSKPGLKNEQFF.

The gene calls are TRBV11-3 and TRBJ2-2, with no clear D. Germline CDR1 and CDR2: SGHNT and YENEEA. V was shortened by 1 base and J by 6 bases, with 3 bases between the two germline ends. This CDR3 comprises 12 residues. CDR3 region: CASSLVAGELFF. The CDR3, as DNA: TGTGCCAGCAGCTTAGTCGCCGGGGAGCTGTTTTTT.

This chain uses TRBV4-1 with TRBJ2-7; TRBD2 might be the D (6 bases). The CDR3 covers 16 residues. Germline-derived CDR1 and CDR2 are MGHRA and YSYEKL. The V gene lost 0 bases and the J gene lost 1 base, with 13 bases spanning the gap. This CDR3 reads CASSQDQRVSSYEQYF. CDR3 nucleotides: TGCGCCAGCAGCCAAGATCAGCGGGTCTCATCCTACGAGCAGTACTTC.

This clone was seen once. This chain connects TRBV7-6 to TRBJ2-7; possibly TRBD1 for D (6 bases). V shed 2 bases and J shed 4 bases, with 9 bases lying between them. The CDR3 has 13 amino acids. Per the germline V gene, CDR1 is SGHVS and CDR2 is FNYEAQ. The CDR3: CASSLQGRYEQYF. The CDR3 nucleotides are TGTGCCAGCAGCTTACAGGGGCGGTACGAGCAGTACTTC.

The chain carries TRBV5-6 and TRBJ2-7, with TRBD1 as a possible D gene (6 bases). The germline gives CDR1 SGHDT, CDR2 YYEEEE. Trimming stripped 4 bases from V and 5 bases from J, with 19 bases between. This CDR3 region has 15 residues. CDR3 loop: CASSPQGRGRNEQYF. The CDR3 DNA is TGTGCCAGCAGCCCTCAGGGCAGGGGCAGAAACGAGCAGTACTTC.

This clone was counted between two and nine times. This CDR3 reads CASSLGLTSYEQYF. The CDR3 DNA sequence: TGTGCCAGCAGCTTAGGACTGACCTCCTACGAGCAGTACTTC. The chain carries TRBV9 and TRBJ2-7; D is possibly TRBD2 (5 bases). From germline, CDR1 is SGDLS and CDR2 YYNGEE. The V end was cut by 4 bases, the J end by 0 bases, with 11 bases between. The CDR3 totals 14 residues.

The CDR3 loop reads CASSEGQGQPDTQYF. CDR3 nucleotide sequence: TGTGCCAGCTCGGAGGGACAGGGCCAACCAGATACGCAGTATTTT. This sequence joins TRBV18 and TRBJ2-3, with 9 bases identical to TRBD1. This CDR3 contains 15 residues. Germline CDR1 is KGHSH and CDR2 is LQKENI. Losses at the gene ends were 6 bases for V and 4 bases for J; bases not matched to a gene: 8.

The genes are TRBV5-1 and TRBJ2-7; TRBD2 matches at 9 bases. J lost 2 bases, V lost 1 base, and 4 bases had no gene match. This CDR3 has 15 amino acids. The germline V gene encodes CDR1 SGHRS and CDR2 YFSETQ. The CDR3, as DNA: TGCGCCAGCAGCTTGAGCGGGGGGCTTACCTACGAGCAGTACTTC. As protein: CASSLSGGLTYEQYF.

CDR3 DNA: TGTGCCAACAAAGGAGACTTTGTTAGCGGGGAGACCCAGTACTTC. Amino acid sequence: CANKGDFVSGETQYF. V and J are TRBV2 and TRBJ2-5, with 7 bases aligning to TRBD2. The J segment lost 5 bases and the V segment lost 10 bases, leaving 16 bases of the junction unmatched. CDR3 length: 15 residues. Germline V CDR1 and CDR2: SNHLY, FYNNEI.

This clone has just a few counts. The chain recombines TRBV6-1 with TRBJ2-5; tentative D call: TRBD1 (5 bases). Germline V gene data show CDR1 as MNHNS and CDR2 as SASEGT. V lost 6 bases, J lost 5 bases, and 10 bases lay in between. This CDR3 region has 12 residues. In nucleotides, the CDR3 is TGTGCCAGCAGCGTGCAGGGCGAGACCCAGTACTTC. It encodes CASSVQGETQYF.

V is TRBV9 and J is TRBJ2-3, with TRBD1 matching 8 bases. The germline gives CDR1 SGDLS, CDR2 YYNGEE. This CDR3 spans 15 amino acids. V lost 4 bases to trimming and J lost 2 bases; unmatched junction nucleotides: 6. The CDR3 sequence is CASSIEDRATDTQYF. CDR3 DNA sequence: TGTGCCAGCAGCATAGAGGACAGGGCCACAGATACGCAGTATTTT.